The 18 T cell receptor beta chains below were found in one sample sequenced in a study of T cells in localized non-small cell lung cancer (dated by TCRdb to the early 2020s). Library generation was performed with the immunoSEQ multiplex PCR assay. Entries here come from immuneACCESS through TCRdb and include only in-frame sequences with V and J called. Some clones fail to appear in such tables; in the studies checked, an unresolved V gene covers under half of the shortfall, and the cause of the remainder is unknown. The sample table shows 13,000 or so clones, and about 80% are seen once. Clones ranked in the top ten supply 28% of the sample. Sequencing used peripheral blood, obtained before any cancer treatment. The receptors come from an older male donor with stage I squamous cell lung carcinoma.

This rearrangement joins TRBV10-3 to TRBJ2-3; 8 bases map to TRBD2. After removal of 7 bases from V and 4 bases from J, the junction contained 7 bases not matched to a gene. CDR3 size: 14 residues. The V gene's germline CDR1 is ENHRY and CDR2 SYGVKD. As DNA, the CDR3 is TGTGCCATCAAGATTAGCGGGAATCCAGATACGCAGTATTTT. It yields the protein CAIKISGNPDTQYF.

The rearrangement uses TRBV7-9 and TRBJ1-1; TRBD1 might be the D (5 bases). There are 15 residues in the CDR3. Germline V gene data show CDR1 as SEHNR and CDR2 as FQNEAQ (reference sequence). V was pared by 3 bases and J by 4 bases, with 15 bases between. Here the CDR3 reads CASSLGSMGTTEAFF. In DNA form, the CDR3 reads TGTGCCAGCAGCTTGGGGTCAATGGGGACCACTGAAGCTTTCTTT. The variable domain in full, with the rest retrieved from reference TRBV7-9 and TRBJ1-1, is DTGVSQNPRHKITKRGQNVTFRCDPISEHNRLYWYRQTLGQGPEFLTYFQNEAQLEKSRLLSDRFSAERPKGSFSTLEIQRTEQGDSAMYLCASSLGSMGTTEAFFGQGTRLTVV.

This clone has only one observation. The genes are TRBV25-1 and TRBJ1-5, with 10 bases lining up with TRBD1. CDR1 is MGHDK, CDR2 SYGVNS, per germline. V was clipped by 4 bases and J by 0 bases; unmatched bases: 6. The CDR3 extends over 17 amino acids. The CDR3 DNA follows: TGTGCCAGCAGTGGGACAGGGGGTAAATATAGCAATCAGCCCCAGCATTTT. This translates into CASSGTGGKYSNQPQHF.

The gene calls are TRBV25-1 and TRBJ2-1, with 9 bases identical to TRBD2. CDR1 and CDR2 (germline): MGHDK, SYGVNS. The CDR3 totals 17 residues. After removal of 0 bases from V and 8 bases from J, the junction contained 11 bases not matched to a gene. CDR3 protein: CASSEYRGGRASDEQFF. The CDR3 coding sequence is TGTGCCAGCAGTGAATATAGGGGCGGGAGGGCCTCGGATGAGCAGTTCTTC.

The CDR3 nucleotides are TGCGCCAGCAGTGAGTCTGCGGACTCCCAAGAGACCCAGTACTTC. Translation: CASSESADSQETQYF. The V call is TRBV10-1, the J call TRBJ2-5; D might be TRBD2 (5 bases). The CDR3 contains 15 residues. Trimming removed 0 bases from V and 1 base from J, with 9 bases in between. Looked up from germline, CDR1 is WNHNN and CDR2 is SYGVQD (reference sequence).

V is TRBV29-1 and J is TRBJ2-1; no definite D call. Trimming took off 7 bases at V and 0 bases at J, with 7 bases between the two ends. Germline values: CDR1 SQVTM, CDR2 ANQGSEA. The CDR3 is 12 amino acids. The CDR3 is CSGISSYNEQFF. The CDR3 DNA reads TGCAGCGGAATATCCTCCTACAATGAGCAGTTCTTC.

This rearrangement joins TRBV6-5 to TRBJ2-5; D is undetermined. This CDR3 is built from 14 residues. With 2 bases removed from V and 5 bases from J, the gap between germline ends came to 12 bases. Per germline, CDR1 MNHEY and CDR2 SVGAGI. This chain's CDR3 is CASSYTNAAETQYF. The CDR3 DNA follows: TGTGCCAGCAGTTACACAAACGCGGCCGAGACCCAGTACTTC.

In its sample, this clone was seen once. V is TRBV4-1 and J is TRBJ2-1; 11 nucleotides line up with TRBD2. There are 20 residues in the CDR3. Trimming cost V 4 bases and J 4 bases; bases outside gene matches: 18. Germline V gene sequence: CDR1 MGHRA, CDR2 YSYEKL. This chain's CDR3 is CASSLPPPTTTSGRYNEQFF. In DNA form, the CDR3 reads TGCGCCAGCAGCCTCCCGCCCCCGACTACTACTAGCGGGAGATACAATGAGCAGTTCTTC.

This clone is a singleton in its sample. The chain uses TRBV7-9 and TRBJ2-5, with 10 bases that match TRBD1. Germline CDR1 reads SEHNR; CDR2 reads FQNEAQ (reference sequence). The V segment lost 5 bases and the J segment 5 bases; nucleotides outside the gene matches: 8. The CDR3 sequence is 15 residues long. For the CDR3, the DNA is TGTGCCAGCAGCCCGGCCCGGACAGGGGGGGAGACCCAGTACTTC. Its translation: CASSPARTGGETQYF.

V and J are TRBV4-1 and TRBJ2-1; the D gene could be TRBD1 or TRBD2 (5 bases each). The CDR3 runs 15 residues. Germline values: CDR1 MGHRA, CDR2 YSYEKL. The V gene lost 6 bases and the J gene lost 4 bases, with 16 bases spanning the gap. This chain's CDR3 is CASSGGGLGYNEQFF. CDR3 in DNA: TGCGCCAGCAGTGGTGGGGGTCTGGGATACAATGAGCAGTTCTTC.

The chain employs TRBV19 and TRBJ2-5; no clear D. The CDR3 is 14 amino acids. Germline CDR1 LNHDA, CDR2 SQIVND (reference sequence). Trimming shortened V by 6 bases and J by 7 bases, and 18 bases separated the two germline ends. The CDR3 sequence: CASRHTEPRATQYF. Here the CDR3 DNA reads TGTGCCAGTAGACACACAGAGCCCAGAGCGACCCAGTACTTC.

This clone was counted only a few times. The chain links TRBV10-3 to TRBJ1-1, with 11 bases identical to TRBD1. The CDR3 runs 13 residues. Germline V gene lookup returns CDR1 ENHRY and CDR2 SYGVKD. The junction had 4 bases not matched to a gene; V was cut back by 10 bases and J by 3 bases. CDR3 loop: CATGTGGDTEAFF. The DNA for the CDR3 is TGTGCCACCGGGACAGGGGGGGACACTGAAGCTTTCTTT.

The chain uses TRBV28 and TRBJ2-5; the D gene is possibly TRBD2 (5 bases). This CDR3 comprises 14 residues. The germline V gene has CDR1 MDHEN and CDR2 SYDVKM. V shed 5 bases and J shed 4 bases, with 14 bases lying between them. This chain's CDR3 is CASSPAGSGETQYF. The CDR3 DNA reads TGTGCCAGCAGTCCCGCCGGCAGCGGAGAGACCCAGTACTTC. The whole variable domain, remainder taken from reference TRBV28 and TRBJ2-5, is DVKVTQSSRYLVKRTGEKVFLECVQDMDHENMFWYRQDPGLGLRLIYFSYDVKMKEKGDIPEGYSVSREKKERFSLILESASTNQTSMYLCASSPAGSGETQYFGPGTRLLVL.

The chain combines TRBV27 with TRBJ2-2; TRBD2 matches 7 bases. Unmatched junction bases numbered 2, after V lost 4 bases and J lost 6 bases. Germline values: CDR1 MNHEY, CDR2 SMNVEV (reference sequence). The CDR3 runs 13 residues. CDR3 in DNA: TGTGCCAGCAGTTACACTAGCGCCGGGGAGCTGTTTTTT. Protein product: CASSYTSAGELFF.

The rearrangement joins TRBV5-1 to TRBJ2-1, with D perhaps matching TRBD1 (6 bases). V shed 0 bases and J shed 10 bases, with 11 bases lying between them. The CDR3 is made up of 13 amino acids. Looked up from germline, CDR1 is SGHRS and CDR2 is YFSETQ. This CDR3 is CASSLDRDREQFF. CDR3 DNA sequence: TGCGCCAGCAGCTTGGACAGGGATCGCGAGCAGTTCTTC.

The chain couples TRBV9 to TRBJ2-2; 8 nucleotides line up with TRBD2. Per the germline V gene, CDR1 is SGDLS and CDR2 is YYNGEE. J was trimmed by 5 bases and V by 3 bases; bases with no gene match: 9. The CDR3 runs 16 residues. CDR3 sequence (DNA): TGTGCCAGCAGCGCCCGGGCCGCGGGGGGAACCGGGGAGCTGTTTTTT. Protein sequence: CASSARAAGGTGELFF. Variable domain in full (rest from reference TRBV9 and TRBJ2-2): DSGVTQTPKHLITATGQRVTLRCSPRSGDLSVYWYQQSLDQGLQFLIQYYNGEERAKGNILERFSAQQFPDLHSELNLSSLELGDSALYFCASSARAAGGTGELFFGEGSRLTVL.

The rearrangement joins TRBV5-1 to TRBJ2-5; 14 bases align to TRBD2. This CDR3 spans 15 amino acids. In germline, CDR1 is SGHRS, CDR2 YFSETQ. V trimming: 4 bases; J trimming: 3 bases; junction bases outside the gene matches: 2. The CDR3 sequence is CASSAGLAGEETQYF. CDR3 nucleotide sequence: TGCGCCAGCAGCGCGGGACTAGCGGGGGAAGAGACCCAGTACTTC.

This chain uses TRBV28 with TRBJ2-2; TRBD2 aligns across 12 bases. The CDR3 runs 17 residues. Unmatched junction bases numbered 10, after V lost 2 bases and J lost 9 bases. Looked up from germline, CDR1 is MDHEN and CDR2 is SYDVKM. CDR3 DNA sequence: TGTGCCAGCAGTTTAATAGGGACTAGCGGGTCTTTCAGGGAGCTGTTTTTT. Its protein is CASSLIGTSGSFRELFF. Full variable domain (remainder filled in from reference TRBV28 and TRBJ2-2): DVKVTQSSRYLVKRTGEKVFLECVQDMDHENMFWYRQDPGLGLRLIYFSYDVKMKEKGDIPEGYSVSREKKERFSLILESASTNQTSMYLCASSLIGTSGSFRELFFGEGSRLTVL.